This T cell receptor beta chain comes out of a study of identical twins. V was clipped by 4 bases and J by 0 bases, with 14 bases between them. CDR1 and CDR2 from the germline V gene are SGHDT and YYEEEE. This CDR3 has 15 amino acids. Whole-study findings and limits: A lower insertion count was a feature of abundant cord blood beta clonotypes, with no such feature in memory repertoires.

In TCRdb, the 5' RACE reads were re-called with MiXCR into one record per CDR3 protein. Among approximately 700,000 distinct CDR3 sequences listed, over 5% were seen once. This clonotype has a count of ten or more. Its antigen is currently unknown. The rearrangement links TRBV5-6 to TRBJ2-7; D unclear. This TCR derives from a man aged 18-30 years in good health. Material for sequencing was naive T cells sorted from blood. CDR3 loop: CASSPQAPSSYEQYF. For the CDR3, the DNA is TGTGCCAGCAGCCCCCAGGCTCCGAGCTCCTACGAGCAGTACTTC. The full variable domain, with the rest looked up from reference TRBV5-6 and TRBJ2-7, is DAGVTQSPTHLIKTRGQQVTLRCSPKSGHDTVSWYQQALGQGPQFIFQYYEEEERQRGNFPDRFSGHQFPNYSSELNVNALLLGDSALYLCASSPQAPSSYEQYFGPGTRLTVT.